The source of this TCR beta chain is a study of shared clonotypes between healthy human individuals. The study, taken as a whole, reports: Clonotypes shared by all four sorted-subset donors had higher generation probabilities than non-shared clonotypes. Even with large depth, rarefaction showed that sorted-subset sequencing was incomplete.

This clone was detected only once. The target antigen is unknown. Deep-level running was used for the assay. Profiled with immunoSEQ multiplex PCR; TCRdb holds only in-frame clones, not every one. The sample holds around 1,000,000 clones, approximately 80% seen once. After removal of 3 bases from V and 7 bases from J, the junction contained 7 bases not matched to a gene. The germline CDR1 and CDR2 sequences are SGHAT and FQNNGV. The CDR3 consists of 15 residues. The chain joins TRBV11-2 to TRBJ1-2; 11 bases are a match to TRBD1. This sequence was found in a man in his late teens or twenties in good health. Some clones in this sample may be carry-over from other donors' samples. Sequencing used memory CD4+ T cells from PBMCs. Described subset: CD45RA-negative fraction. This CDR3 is CASSLGLGQGVGYTF. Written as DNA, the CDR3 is TGTGCCAGCAGCTTGGGGCTGGGACAGGGGGTTGGCTACACCTTC.